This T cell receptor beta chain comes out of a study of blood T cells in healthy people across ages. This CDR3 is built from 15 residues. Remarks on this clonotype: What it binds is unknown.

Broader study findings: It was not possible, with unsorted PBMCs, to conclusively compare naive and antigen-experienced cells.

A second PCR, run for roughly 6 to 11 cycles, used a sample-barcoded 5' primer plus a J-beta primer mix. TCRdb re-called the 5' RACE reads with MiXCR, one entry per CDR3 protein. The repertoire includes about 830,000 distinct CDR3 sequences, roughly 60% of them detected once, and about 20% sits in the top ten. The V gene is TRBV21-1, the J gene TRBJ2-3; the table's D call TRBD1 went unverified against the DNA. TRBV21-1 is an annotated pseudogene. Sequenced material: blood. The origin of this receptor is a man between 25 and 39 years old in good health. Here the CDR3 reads CASSVDRESTDTQYF. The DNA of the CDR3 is TGTGCCAGCAGCGTGGACAGAGAATCCACAGATACGCAGTATTTT.